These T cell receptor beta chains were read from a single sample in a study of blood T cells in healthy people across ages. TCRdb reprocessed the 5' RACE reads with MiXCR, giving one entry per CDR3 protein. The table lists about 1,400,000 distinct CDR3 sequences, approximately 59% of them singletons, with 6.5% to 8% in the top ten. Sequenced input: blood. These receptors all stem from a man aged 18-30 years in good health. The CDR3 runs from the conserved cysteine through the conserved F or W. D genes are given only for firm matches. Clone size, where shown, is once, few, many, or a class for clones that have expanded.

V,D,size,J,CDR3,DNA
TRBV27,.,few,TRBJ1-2,CASSPLEGSGYGYTF,TGTGCCAGCAGTCCCTTAGAGGGGTCGGGCTATGGCTACACCTTC
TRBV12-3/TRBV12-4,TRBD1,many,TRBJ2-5,CASSRTGQETQYF,TGTGCCAGCAGTCGGACAGGGCAAGAGACCCAGTACTTC
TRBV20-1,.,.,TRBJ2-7,CSARGFLRRDEQYF,TGCAGTGCTAGGGGGTTCCTAAGACGAGACGAGCAGTACTTC
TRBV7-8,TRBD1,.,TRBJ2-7,CASSLAGQVWGYEQYF,TGTGCCAGCAGCTTAGCCGGACAGGTTTGGGGCTACGAGCAGTACTTC
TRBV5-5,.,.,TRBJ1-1,CASSPPGHMNTEAFF,TGTGCCAGCAGCCCCCCGGGACATATGAACACTGAAGCTTTCTTT
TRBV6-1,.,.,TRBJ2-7,CASRESYNEQYF,TGTGCCAGCAGGGAATCCTACAACGAGCAGTACTTC
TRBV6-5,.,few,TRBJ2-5,CASSEQGRETQYF,TGTGCCAGCAGTGAGCAGGGAAGGGAGACCCAGTACTTC
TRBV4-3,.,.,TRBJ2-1,CASSRGELADEQFF,TGCGCCAGCAGCAGAGGCGAACTGGCCGATGAGCAGTTCTTC
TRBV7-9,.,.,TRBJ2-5,CASSLAGYKETQYF,TGTGCCAGCAGCTTGGCAGGGTATAAGGAGACCCAGTACTTC
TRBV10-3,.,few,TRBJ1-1,CAIRAGDTEAFF,TGTGCCATCAGGGCAGGGGACACTGAAGCTTTCTTT
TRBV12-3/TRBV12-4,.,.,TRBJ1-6,CASSGGERGSPLHF,TGTGCCAGCAGCGGGGGGGAGCGGGGTTCACCCCTCCACTTT
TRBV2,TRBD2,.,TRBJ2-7,CASQDGGAYNEQYF,TGTGCCAGCCAGGACGGGGGGGCTTACAATGAGCAGTACTTC
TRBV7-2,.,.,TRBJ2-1,CANSLRGLSRNYNEQFF,TGTGCCAACAGCTTAAGGGGCCTTAGCAGGAATTACAATGAGCAGTTCTTC
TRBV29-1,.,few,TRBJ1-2,CSVRRGDYGYTF,TGCAGCGTTCGGAGGGGCGACTATGGCTACACCTTC
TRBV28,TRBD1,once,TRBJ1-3,CASTQDRVTGNTIYF,TGTGCCAGCACCCAGGACAGGGTTACTGGAAACACCATATATTTT
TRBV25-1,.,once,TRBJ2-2,CASSDPTGPGGELFF,TGTGCCAGCAGTGACCCCACAGGGCCGGGCGGGGAGCTGTTTTTT
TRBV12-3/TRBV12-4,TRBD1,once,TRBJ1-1,CASSLEKTGAAFF,TGTGCCAGCAGTTTAGAAAAGACAGGGGCGGCTTTCTTT
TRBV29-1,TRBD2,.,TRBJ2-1,CSPVGTTGDEQFF,TGCAGCCCTGTGGGGACTACGGGTGATGAGCAGTTCTTC
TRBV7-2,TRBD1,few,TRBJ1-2,CASTPRTGGLGGYTF,TGTGCCAGCACCCCCAGGACAGGAGGTTTAGGTGGCTACACCTTC
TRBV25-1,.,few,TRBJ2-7,CASRDTGVVNYEQYF,TGTGCCAGCAGGGATACCGGGGTGGTGAACTACGAGCAGTACTTC
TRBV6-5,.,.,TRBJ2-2,CVSSYSWGSGELFF,TGTGTCAGCAGTTACAGTTGGGGATCCGGGGAGCTGTTTTTT
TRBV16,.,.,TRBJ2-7,CASSQSAPKQGPLPYEQYF,TGTGCCAGCAGCCAATCGGCCCCAAAACAGGGTCCTTTGCCCTACGAGCAGTACTTC
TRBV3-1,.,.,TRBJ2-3,CASSPTHFTDTQYF,TGTGCCAGCAGCCCCACCCATTTCACAGATACGCAGTATTTT
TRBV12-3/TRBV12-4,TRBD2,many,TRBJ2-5,CASSLAGGGETQYF,TGTGCCAGCAGCTTAGCGGGAGGAGGAGAGACCCAGTACTTC
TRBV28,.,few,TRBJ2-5,CASRPAFWGPHQETQYF,TGTGCCAGCAGACCGGCCTTTTGGGGACCGCACCAAGAGACCCAGTACTTC
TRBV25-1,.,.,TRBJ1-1,CASVLSGQAFF,TGTGCCAGCGTCCTTTCGGGGCAAGCTTTCTTT
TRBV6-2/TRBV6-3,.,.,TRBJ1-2,CASTVTTGNGYTF,TGTGCCAGCACTGTAACCACAGGGAATGGCTACACCTTC
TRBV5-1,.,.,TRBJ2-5,CASSLVARDGETQYF,TGCGCCAGCAGCTTGGTGGCAAGGGACGGCGAGACCCAGTACTTC
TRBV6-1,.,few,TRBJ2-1,CASTDTNNEQFF,TGTGCCAGCACCGACACGAACAATGAGCAGTTCTTC
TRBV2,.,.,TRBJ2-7,CASTPALRRGGEQYF,TGTGCCAGCACCCCGGCATTGCGGCGGGGAGGCGAGCAGTACTTC
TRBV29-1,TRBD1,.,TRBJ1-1,CSVEDPTGATEAFF,TGCAGCGTTGAAGACCCGACAGGGGCCACTGAAGCTTTCTTT
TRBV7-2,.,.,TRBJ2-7,CASSFGADQTYEQYF,TGTGCCAGCAGCTTCGGTGCGGACCAAACCTACGAGCAGTACTTC
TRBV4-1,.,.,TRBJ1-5,CASSQKGSGGYSNQPQHF,TGCGCCAGCAGCCAGAAGGGATCAGGAGGATATAGCAATCAGCCCCAGCATTTT
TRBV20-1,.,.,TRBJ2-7,CSARDWVGAAAFSYEQYF,TGCAGTGCTAGAGATTGGGTTGGGGCAGCGGCGTTTTCCTACGAGCAGTACTTC
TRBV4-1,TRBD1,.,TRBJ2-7,CASSPTEGQFDYEQYF,TGCGCCAGCAGCCCGACAGAGGGACAGTTCGACTACGAGCAGTACTTC
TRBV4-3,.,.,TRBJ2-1,CASSKARGEQFF,TGCGCCAGCAGCAAGGCGAGGGGTGAGCAGTTCTTC
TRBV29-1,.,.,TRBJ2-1,CSGGLGNEQFF,TGCAGCGGAGGTTTGGGCAATGAGCAGTTCTTC
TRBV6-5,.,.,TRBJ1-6,CASSSGRVGSPLHF,TGTGCCAGCAGTTCGGGCAGGGTAGGGTCACCCCTCCACTTT
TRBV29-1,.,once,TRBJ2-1,CSVEDEGNEQFF,TGCAGCGTTGAAGATGAGGGGAATGAGCAGTTCTTC
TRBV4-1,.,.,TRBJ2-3,CASSQDHKAIGTDTQYF,TGCGCCAGCAGCCAAGATCACAAGGCTATCGGCACAGATACGCAGTATTTT
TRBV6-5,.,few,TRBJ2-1,CASSYPTGAGAINEQFF,TGTGCCAGCAGTTACCCAACGGGGGCGGGAGCTATCAATGAGCAGTTCTTC
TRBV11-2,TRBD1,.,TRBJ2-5,CASSGRTGGPWKQETQYF,TGTGCCAGCAGCGGGAGGACAGGGGGCCCGTGGAAGCAAGAGACCCAGTACTTC
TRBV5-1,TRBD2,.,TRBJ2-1,CASSSWKGTSGYNEQFF,TGCGCCAGCAGCTCCTGGAAAGGAACTAGCGGATACAATGAGCAGTTCTTC
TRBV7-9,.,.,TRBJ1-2,CASSLGQGKIGPYGYTF,TGTGCCAGCAGCTTAGGGCAGGGGAAGATAGGGCCCTATGGCTACACCTTC
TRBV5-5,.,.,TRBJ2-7,CASSQGGGLDEQYF,TGTGCCAGCAGCCAGGGGGGAGGGTTGGACGAGCAGTACTTC
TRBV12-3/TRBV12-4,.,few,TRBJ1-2,CASSLSAGGYTF,TGTGCCAGCAGTTTATCCGCCGGGGGCTACACCTTC
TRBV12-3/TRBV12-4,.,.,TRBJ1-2,CASSPLTAYGYTF,TGTGCCAGCAGTCCCCTTACAGCCTATGGCTACACCTTC
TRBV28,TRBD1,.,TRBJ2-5,CASSFGGQGVQQYF,TGTGCCAGCAGTTTTGGGGGACAGGGGGTTCAGCAGTACTTC